This TCR beta chain emerged from a study of OX40 agonist ivuxolimab in advanced cancers. Study information: An agonistic human IgG2 monoclonal antibody against OX40 (CD134) was given. Hepatocellular carcinoma, melanoma, renal cell or head and neck cancer affected the dose-escalation patients.

Study-level points and caveats: Normalized T-cell clonal expansion was also low in a subset of nonresponders. In the 0.1-3.0 mg/kg groups, partial responders showed among the lowest expansion.

Of note for this clone: Antigen unknown.

Clones were read by immunoSEQ multiplex PCR, and TCRdb kept only the in-frame ones, dropping some. The sample shows around 80,000 clones, more than 80% of them seen only once. This TCR was sampled from an adult with an advanced solid tumor such as melanoma, head and neck, liver or kidney cancer. Sequenced here: CD4+ or CD8+ T cells sorted from blood, sampled in a trial of the OX40 agonist ivuxolimab.

CDR3 sequence reads: CASSPMEGSIYEQYF. The CDR3 bases are TGTGCCAGCTCACCCATGGAGGGAAGTATCTACGAGCAGTACTTC. This sequence joins TRBV18 and TRBJ2-7; D perhaps matches TRBD2 (6 bases). Between the trimmed V and J ends, which lost 3 bases and 3 bases, there was a span of 15 bases. The germline CDR1 and CDR2 sequences are KGHSH and LQKENI. The CDR3 is 15 amino acids.